This TCR beta chain originates from a study of early T cells in non-severe SARS-CoV-2 infection. Whole-study context: Unsorted whole blood bulk RNA was sequenced, with unpaired chains.

Unique molecular identifiers were attached to individual cDNA molecules. TCRdb passed the 5' RACE reads through MiXCR, listing each CDR3 protein once. The sample consists of roughly 38,000 distinct CDR3 sequences, approximately 6% of them appearing once. CDR3 length equals 16 residues. The V and J ends lost 3 bases and 3 bases respectively, with 16 bases between them. Points from the study as a whole: Sequences matched to VDJdb favored anti-spike CD8 responses, while private and CD4 specificities were missed.

This clonotype has a count of ten or more. Antigen: not known. The gene calls are TRBV12-3 or TRBV12-4 and TRBJ2-3, with D possibly matching TRBD1 (6 bases). The TCR comes from an adult who was a healthcare worker with PCR-confirmed SARS-CoV-2 infection or an uninfected control (not recorded which). The sample here was whole blood, taken at baseline. DNA for the CDR3: TGTGCCAGCAGTTTCACGCAGGGGAGTGGAACAGATACGCAGTATTTT. It specifies CASSFTQGSGTDTQYF.